This paragraph covers one T cell receptor beta chain sequence. The entry originates in a study of blood T cell repertoires in COVID-19. TCRdb keeps only in-frame clones here, not all; method: immunoSEQ multiplex PCR. Altogether approximately 120,000 clones are present, 80% being singletons, with the ten largest covering around 25%. CDR1 and CDR2 from the germline V gene are LGHNA and YNFKEQ. This CDR3 spans 15 amino acids. Trimming took off 3 bases at V and 1 base at J, with 12 bases between the two ends. The gene calls are TRBV4-2 and TRBJ2-5, with a possible D match to TRBD2 (6 bases). Sequencing was done on a sample of peripheral blood. This receptor was identified in a human donor in a cohort sampled during active COVID-19. The CDR3 nucleotides are TGTGCCAGCAGCCAGGCTAGCGTTCCCCAAGAGACCCAGTACTTC. It specifies CASSQASVPQETQYF.